These 2 T cell receptor beta chains share one sample of origin, sequenced in a study of identical twins. TCRdb re-called the 5' RACE reads through MiXCR, storing one row per CDR3 protein. This sample has 430,000 or so distinct CDR3 sequences, with about 24% found just once. A further study also used this sample, focusing on T cells expressing NK-cell markers.

The sample comprised CD4+ T cells sorted from blood. These receptor sequences come from a woman aged 18-30 years in good health.

A few counts support this clonotype. The CDR3 region is CASTSGGGGRSQHF. CDR3 DNA sequence: TGTGCCAGCACCTCAGGTGGGGGGGGCAGATCCCAGCATTTT. This sequence joins TRBV6-1 and TRBJ1-5, with D tentatively TRBD1 (6 bases). The CDR3 sequence is 14 residues long. Germline V gene sequence: CDR1 MNHNS, CDR2 SASEGT. Deletions cut 7 bases from V and 11 bases from J, with 21 bases between.

This clonotype was seen only a few times. The rearrangement links TRBV5-1 to TRBJ1-2; TRBD1 aligns across 7 bases. The CDR3 contains 12 residues. CDR1 is SGHRS and CDR2 is YFSETQ in the germline V gene. J was trimmed by 8 bases and V by 3 bases; bases with no gene match: 4. The CDR3 spells CASSYRQGGYTF. CDR3 nucleotides: TGCGCCAGCAGCTATCGACAGGGAGGCTACACCTTC.